This TCR beta chain was identified during a study of identical twins. Whole-study findings and limits: Weaker excess twin sharing was observed in beta out-of-frame sequences. Insertions were fewer in abundant cord blood beta clonotypes, whereas memory repertoires showed none of this pattern.

As for this clonotype: Its antigen is as yet unknown.

Germline loops: CDR1 SGHRS, CDR2 YFSETQ. The CDR3 contains 15 residues. J gave up 9 bases and V 4 bases, and 13 bases lay outside the gene matches. Template switching supplied a universal primer site; unique molecular identifiers were carried on the cDNA. Each CDR3 protein is one row after TCRdb ran MiXCR on the 5' RACE reads. The repertoire holds about 730,000 distinct CDR3 sequences, with around 20% as singletons. This sample was also put to use in a study of T cells expressing NK-cell markers. That report adds: Whether the expanded NKG2C+ T cell clones recognized HCMV remained unclear.

J is TRBJ2-7 and V is TRBV5-1; 10 bases match TRBD1. The clonotype comes from a woman aged 18-29 years in good health. Sequencing was done on a sample of PBMCs. As DNA, the CDR3 is TGCGCCAGCAGCGAAGACAGGGGGCAATTAAGTGGGCAGTACTTC. This codes for CASSEDRGQLSGQYF.